A selection of T cell receptor beta chains follows, all from one sample in a study of shared clonotypes between healthy human individuals. Method: immunoSEQ multiplex PCR; TCRdb's copy keeps in-frame clones and lacks some. This sample has around 2,000,000 clones, with 90% to 95% found just once. The sample taken for sequencing was naive CD4+ T cells sorted from blood. The receptors come from a man in his late teens or twenties in good health. Both conserved end residues are part of each CDR3. The order of the fields is V gene, J gene, clone size, D gene, CDR3 DNA, CDR3 protein. The D gene is left open where the match is weak. Size is omitted from some rows. Given values are once, few, many or a class for expanded clones.

TRBV6-5	TRBJ1-1	NA	TRBD1	TGTGCCAGCAGCCTGTACCAGGGGGCGGCCACTGAAGCTTTCTTT	CASSLYQGAATEAFF
TRBV18	TRBJ2-1	NA	TRBD2	TGTGCCAGCTCACCACCGGGTAGCGGGAATAGCAATGAGCAGTTCTTC	CASSPPGSGNSNEQFF
TRBV5-1	TRBJ2-7	NA	NA	TGCGCCAGCAGCCAACAGGGCTACGAGCAGTACTTC	CASSQQGYEQYF
TRBV30	TRBJ1-1	NA	NA	TGTGCCTGGAGTTACAGTGAAGCTTTCTTT	CAWSYSEAFF
TRBV28	TRBJ2-7	NA	NA	TGTGCCAGCAGTTTTGGCTACGAGCAGTACTTC	CASSFGYEQYF
TRBV30	TRBJ1-2	NA	NA	TGTGCCTGGAGTGTAGGGGGGACGTTCCGGGAGGGCTACACCTTC	CAWSVGGTFREGYTF
TRBV4-1	TRBJ2-5	NA	NA	TGCGCCAGCAGCCCCAGGGTCCAAGAGACCCAGTACTTC	CASSPRVQETQYF
TRBV11-2	TRBJ1-1	NA	NA	TGTGCCAGCAGCTTCCCCCTTGGCACTGAAGCTTTCTTT	CASSFPLGTEAFF
TRBV5-6	TRBJ1-2	NA	NA	TGTGCCAGCAGCCCCGAGGGACGGCTCTATGGCTACACCTTC	CASSPEGRLYGYTF
TRBV11-2	TRBJ2-7	NA	TRBD2	TGTGCCAGCAGCCTAACTGAGAGCGGGAGCTACGAGCAGTACTTC	CASSLTESGSYEQYF
TRBV7-9	TRBJ1-1	NA	TRBD1	TGTGCCAGCATGTTGGGACAGAAGAACACTGAAGCTTTCTTT	CASMLGQKNTEAFF
TRBV30	TRBJ2-1	NA	TRBD2	TGTGCCTGGAGTGATGGACTAGCAAATGAGCAGTTCTTC	CAWSDGLANEQFF
TRBV7-3	TRBJ1-1	once	NA	TGTGCCAGCAGCTTAGGAAGCGGGAACACTGAAGCTTTCTTT	CASSLGSGNTEAFF
TRBV6-6	TRBJ2-7	once	TRBD2	TGTGCCAGCAGTTACAGAGGTAGCGGGACTGGGGAGCAGTACTTC	CASSYRGSGTGEQYF
TRBV27	TRBJ1-1	NA	NA	TGTGCCAGCAGTTTAGGGCGGAAAACTGAAGCTTTCTTT	CASSLGRKTEAFF
TRBV11-1	TRBJ1-1	NA	TRBD1	TGTGCCAGCAGTCGGGACAGTGAAGCTTTCTTT	CASSRDSEAFF
TRBV2	TRBJ1-6	few	NA	TGTGCCAGCAGTCTAACAGGGATGGGGAATTCACCCCTCCACTTT	CASSLTGMGNSPLHF
TRBV18	TRBJ2-1	NA	NA	TGTGCCAGCTCTCCTCGCGACAGAGACAATGAGCAGTTCTTC	CASSPRDRDNEQFF
TRBV7-6	TRBJ2-1	NA	NA	TGTGCCAGCAGCTTAGTCGTAGCGGCACAGTACAATGAGCAGTTCTTC	CASSLVVAAQYNEQFF
TRBV2	TRBJ2-2	once	NA	TGTGCCAGCAGGGAGAACGCGAACACCGGGGAGCTGTTTTTT	CASRENANTGELFF
TRBV4-1	TRBJ1-2	NA	NA	TGCGCCAGCAGCCAAGAAGTAGGCAGGGTGGGTGGCTACACCTTC	CASSQEVGRVGGYTF
TRBV21-1	TRBJ2-2	NA	NA	TGTGCCAGCAGCCCCCGGGACAGCACCGGGGAGCTGTTTTTT	CASSPRDSTGELFF
TRBV30	TRBJ2-2	NA	TRBD2	TGTGCCTGGAGTAACATCGGACTAGCGGGTGCCGGGGAGCTGTTTTTT	CAWSNIGLAGAGELFF
TRBV4-1	TRBJ2-5	NA	NA	TGCGCCAGCAGCCAAGACCCGGGCCCGACGGAGACCCAGTACTTC	CASSQDPGPTETQYF
TRBV29-1	TRBJ1-1	NA	NA	TGCAGCGCACAGATCCCCCCGGCAAAAGCGAACACTGAAGCTTTCTTT	CSAQIPPAKANTEAFF
TRBV6-1	TRBJ2-2	NA	NA	TGTGCCAGCAGTGGCCGGGGCCCGGAGAACACCGGGGAGCTGTTTTTT	CASSGRGPENTGELFF
TRBV18	TRBJ2-1	NA	TRBD2	TGTGCCAGCTCAGAGATAGCGGGAGACTACAATGAGCAGTTCTTC	CASSEIAGDYNEQFF
TRBV12-5	TRBJ2-1	NA	TRBD2	TGTGCTAGTGGTCCCCCCAGCGGGAGTAGTAGTGAGCAGTTCTTC	CASGPPSGSSSEQFF
TRBV9	TRBJ2-7	NA	NA	TGTGCCAGCAGCACCCAGTTGGGGCAGGGAGGCGAGCAGTACTTC	CASSTQLGQGGEQYF
TRBV5-6	TRBJ2-2	NA	NA	TGTGCCAGCAGCTTTCTCGGACTCTTGAATTCCGGGGAGCTGTTTTTT	CASSFLGLLNSGELFF
TRBV18	TRBJ2-7	NA	NA	TGTGCCAGCTCACCCGGGGGCTACGAGCAGTACTTC	CASSPGGYEQYF
TRBV6-5	TRBJ1-1	NA	NA	TGTGCCAGCAGTCGGGGAATCAACACTGAAGCTTTCTTT	CASSRGINTEAFF
TRBV5-1	TRBJ2-7	once	NA	TGCGCCAGCAGCCGCGACCCGAGCTCCTACGAGCAGTACTTC	CASSRDPSSYEQYF
TRBV7-8	TRBJ1-5	NA	NA	TGTGCCAGCAGCTTAAATAGCAATCAGCCCCAGCATTTT	CASSLNSNQPQHF
TRBV10-3	TRBJ2-1	NA	NA	TGTGCCACTTTGGGCCTTGAGATCGATGAGCAGTTCTTC	CATLGLEIDEQFF
TRBV5-1	TRBJ2-3	NA	NA	TGCGCCAGCAGCGAACCCTCGCCCCCAGATACGCAGTATTTT	CASSEPSPPDTQYF
TRBV5-5	TRBJ2-3	NA	NA	TGTGCCAGCAGCTTGGTGTTTGACCCAGATACGCAGTATTTT	CASSLVFDPDTQYF
TRBV7-8	TRBJ1-5	NA	NA	TGTGCCAGCAGCTTAGCGGTGGGTAATCAGCCCCAGCATTTT	CASSLAVGNQPQHF
TRBV10-1	TRBJ2-2	NA	NA	TGCGCCAGCAGTGACAGGGCGCCCGGGGAGCTGTTTTTT	CASSDRAPGELFF
TRBV6-5	TRBJ1-5	NA	NA	TGTGCCAGCAGTCGGACAGGCAATCAGCCCCAGCATTTT	CASSRTGNQPQHF
TRBV7-2	TRBJ2-7	NA	NA	TGTGCCAGCAGCTTAGGGTGGCAGAATGAGCAGTACTTC	CASSLGWQNEQYF
TRBV7-2	TRBJ2-7	NA	NA	TGTGCCAGCAGCTTAGCCTCCCTAACGACCTACGAGCAGTACTTC	CASSLASLTTYEQYF
TRBV9	TRBJ2-3	NA	TRBD2	TGTGCCAGCAGCGCCAGTGTTATCGGGGGGGTCACAGATACGCAGTATTTT	CASSASVIGGVTDTQYF
TRBV9	TRBJ2-7	NA	NA	TGTGCCAGCAGCGGGGGGGACGCCTTGGGCTACGAGCAGTACTTC	CASSGGDALGYEQYF
TRBV19	TRBJ2-6	NA	NA	TGTGCCAGTAGTATCAACGGCGGAATCTCTTTGGGGGCCAACGTCCTGACTTTC	CASSINGGISLGANVLTF
TRBV27	TRBJ1-2	NA	TRBD1	TGTGCCAGCAGTTCAGGGGGCGCCGGTGGCTACACCTTC	CASSSGGAGGYTF
TRBV4-2	TRBJ1-6	NA	TRBD1	TGTGCCAGCAGCCAAGAACAGGGGACCTATAATTCACCCCTCCACTTT	CASSQEQGTYNSPLHF
TRBV6-1	TRBJ1-2	NA	NA	TGTGCCAGCAGGGAAAAGACATTTGGGTCGGTTGGCTACACCTTC	CASREKTFGSVGYTF
TRBV5-8	TRBJ2-1	NA	TRBD2	TGTGCCAGCAGCAAGGGACTAGCGGCGTACAATGAGCAGTTCTTC	CASSKGLAAYNEQFF
TRBV5-4	TRBJ2-1	NA	TRBD1	TGTGCCAGCAGCTTGGGTGGGACAGGGATTTACAATGAGCAGTTCTTC	CASSLGGTGIYNEQFF
TRBV7-9	TRBJ1-1	NA	TRBD1	TGTGCCAGCAGCTTAGAAGGTTGGACAGGGGGCCGGGACACTGAAGCTTTCTTT	CASSLEGWTGGRDTEAFF
TRBV5-6	TRBJ1-2	NA	NA	TGTGCCAGCAGCTACGGGACGGATTATGGCTACACCTTC	CASSYGTDYGYTF
TRBV10-1	TRBJ2-3	NA	TRBD2	TGCGCCAGCAACCGGGGCGGGAGTGAAGATACGCAGTATTTT	CASNRGGSEDTQYF
TRBV9	TRBJ2-3	NA	NA	TGTGCCAGCAGCCTGCGGGCCGAGGGAGATACGCAGTATTTT	CASSLRAEGDTQYF
TRBV5-6	TRBJ2-7	NA	TRBD2	TGTGCCAGCAGCTCGGGGGGGTCCTCCTACGAGCAGTACTTC	CASSSGGSSYEQYF